This T cell receptor beta chain was documented in a study of PD-1 blockade in classical Hodgkin lymphoma. Time point given: cycle 4 day 1 (C4D1), after 5 to 7 weeks of nivolumab. No patient escaped relapse after autologous stem cell transplantation, and brentuximab vedotin exposure varied. Using immunoSEQ multiplex PCR, the repertoire was profiled, and TCRdb retains in-frame clones only, with some absent. The top ten hold about 9.4% of the sample, which has 90,000 or so clones, over 75% seen once. Study outcomes and limitations: Similar baseline diversity was found in complete responders and newly diagnosed patients. Exclusion removed patients who began nivolumab under 1 year after ASCT. Whereas CD4+ TCR diversity had risen significantly by C4D1, CD8+ TCR diversity had not.

In the case of this clone: The antigen is not known.

Sequencing used peripheral blood mononuclear cells (PBMCs), obtained before the fourth cycle of nivolumab. The clonotype comes from a human donor with classical Hodgkin lymphoma.

The CDR3 DNA sequence: TGTGCCAGCAGCTTAGTGGGACAGTCCGATGCCAAAAACATTCAGTACTTC. It encodes CASSLVGQSDAKNIQYF. The chain links TRBV7-8 to TRBJ2-4, with 7 bases matching TRBD1. The germline V gene encodes CDR1 SGHVS and CDR2 FQNEAQ. There are 17 residues in the CDR3. V was pared by 1 base and J by 1 base, with 7 bases of the junction left unmatched.